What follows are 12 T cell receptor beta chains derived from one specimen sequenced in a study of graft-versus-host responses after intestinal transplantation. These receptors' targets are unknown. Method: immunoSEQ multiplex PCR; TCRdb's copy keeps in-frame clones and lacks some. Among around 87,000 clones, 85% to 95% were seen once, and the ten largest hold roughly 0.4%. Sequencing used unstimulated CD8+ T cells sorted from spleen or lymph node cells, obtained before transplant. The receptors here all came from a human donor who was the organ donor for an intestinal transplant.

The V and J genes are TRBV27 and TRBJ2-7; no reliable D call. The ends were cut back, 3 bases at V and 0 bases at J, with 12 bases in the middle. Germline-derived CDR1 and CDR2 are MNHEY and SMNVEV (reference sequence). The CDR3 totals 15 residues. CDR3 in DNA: TGTGCCAGCAGTTTGCTACTCGATCCCTCCTACGAGCAGTACTTC. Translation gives CASSLLLDPSYEQYF.

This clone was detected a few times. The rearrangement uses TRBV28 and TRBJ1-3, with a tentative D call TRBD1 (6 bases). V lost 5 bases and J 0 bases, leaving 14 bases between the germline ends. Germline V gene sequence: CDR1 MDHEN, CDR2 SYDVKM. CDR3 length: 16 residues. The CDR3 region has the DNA TGTGCCAGCAGTCCCACAGGACAGTCCTCTGGAAACACCATATATTTT. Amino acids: CASSPTGQSSGNTIYF.

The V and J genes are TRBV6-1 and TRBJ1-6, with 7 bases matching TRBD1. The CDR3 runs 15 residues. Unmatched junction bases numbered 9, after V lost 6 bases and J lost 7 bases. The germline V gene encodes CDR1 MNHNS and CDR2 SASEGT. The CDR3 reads CASREGQFLNSPLHF. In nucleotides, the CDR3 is TGTGCCAGCAGGGAGGGACAGTTCCTCAATTCACCCCTCCACTTT.

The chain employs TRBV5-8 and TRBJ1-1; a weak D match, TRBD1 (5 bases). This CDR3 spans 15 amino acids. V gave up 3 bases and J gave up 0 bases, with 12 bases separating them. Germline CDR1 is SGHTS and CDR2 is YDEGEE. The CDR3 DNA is TGTGCCAGCAGCTGGGGGGGACGTCTGAACACTGAAGCTTTCTTT. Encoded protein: CASSWGGRLNTEAFF.

DNA for the CDR3: TGCGCCAGCAGCCAACTACTAGCAGGCACTTCAGATACGCAGTATTTT. It specifies CASSQLLAGTSDTQYF. The chain uses TRBV4-1 and TRBJ2-3, with D perhaps TRBD2 (6 bases). Per germline, CDR1 MGHRA and CDR2 YSYEKL. CDR3 length: 16 amino acids. Trimming shortened V by 2 bases and J by 4 bases, and 16 bases separated the two germline ends.

This CDR3 is CASSPLGQGAAYEQYF. The CDR3 DNA is TGTGCCAGCAGTCCCCTCGGACAGGGGGCGGCCTACGAGCAGTACTTC. The chain couples TRBV27 to TRBJ2-5, with 11 nucleotides matching TRBD1. The tail of the sequence fits TRBJ2-7 better, so the J call may be wrong. CDR1 is MNHEY and CDR2 is SMNVEV in the germline V gene (reference sequence). CDR3 size: 16 residues.

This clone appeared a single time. The DNA of the CDR3 is TGTGCCAGCAGCCACCGGGCAGGGGGTTACGAGCAGTACTTC. Amino acid sequence: CASSHRAGGYEQYF. The chain couples TRBV27 to TRBJ2-7, with 7 positions matching TRBD1. The germline V gene has CDR1 MNHEY and CDR2 SMNVEV (reference sequence). The ends lost 6 bases at V and 4 bases at J; junction bases unmatched: 9. The CDR3 contains 14 residues.

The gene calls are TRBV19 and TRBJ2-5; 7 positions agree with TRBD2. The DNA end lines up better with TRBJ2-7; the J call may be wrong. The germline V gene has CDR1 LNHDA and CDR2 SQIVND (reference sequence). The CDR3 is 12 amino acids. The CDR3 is CASGGGAYEQYF. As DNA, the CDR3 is TGTGCCAGTGGCGGGGGAGCCTACGAGCAGTACTTC.

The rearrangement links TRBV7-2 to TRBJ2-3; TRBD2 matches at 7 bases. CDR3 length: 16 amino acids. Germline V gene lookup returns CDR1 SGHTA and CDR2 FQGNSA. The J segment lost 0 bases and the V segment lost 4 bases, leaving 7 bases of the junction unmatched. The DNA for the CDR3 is TGTGCCAGCAGCTCCAGGGCGGGGGTTAGCACAGATACGCAGTATTTT. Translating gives CASSSRAGVSTDTQYF.

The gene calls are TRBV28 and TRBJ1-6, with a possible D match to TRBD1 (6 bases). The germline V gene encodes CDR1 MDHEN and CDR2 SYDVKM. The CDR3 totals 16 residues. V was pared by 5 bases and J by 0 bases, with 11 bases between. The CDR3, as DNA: TGTGCCAGCAGTGTACAGGGTAGCTCCTATAATTCACCCCTCCACTTT. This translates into CASSVQGSSYNSPLHF. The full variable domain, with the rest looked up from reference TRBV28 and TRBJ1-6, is DVKVTQSSRYLVKRTGEKVFLECVQDMDHENMFWYRQDPGLGLRLIYFSYDVKMKEKGDIPEGYSVSREKKERFSLILESASTNQTSMYLCASSVQGSSYNSPLHFGNGTRLTVT.

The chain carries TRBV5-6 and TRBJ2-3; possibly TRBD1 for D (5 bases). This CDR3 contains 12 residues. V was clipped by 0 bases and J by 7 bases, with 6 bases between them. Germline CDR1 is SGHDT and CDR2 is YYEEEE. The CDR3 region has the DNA TGTGCCAGCAGCTTGGGGACAAATACGCAGTATTTT. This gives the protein CASSLGTNTQYF.

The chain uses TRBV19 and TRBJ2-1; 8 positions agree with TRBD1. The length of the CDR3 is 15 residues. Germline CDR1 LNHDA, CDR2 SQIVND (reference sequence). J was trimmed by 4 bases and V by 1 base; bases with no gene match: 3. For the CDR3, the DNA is TGTGCCAGTAGTATAGGACAGGGGTTATACAATGAGCAGTTCTTC. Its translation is CASSIGQGLYNEQFF.